This T cell receptor beta chain was identified during a study of T cell repertoires in aging, cancer and after chemotherapy. Study context: Patients with chronic lymphocytic leukemia were sampled before and after fludarabine- or bendamustine-based chemotherapy. Whole-study results and caveats: Compared with age-matched healthy donors, untreated hematological or solid cancer patients showed higher blood TCR clonality. Immunological memory after chemotherapy cannot be judged from the repertoire data.

The template was genomic DNA from peripheral blood, not RNA. A mixed TRB-A/B primer pool amplified rearranged TRB by multiplex touch-down PCR. Via MiXCR, TCRdb re-called the multiplex PCR reads, giving one row per CDR3 protein. The data hold nearly 7,500 distinct CDR3 sequences, with 30% observed a single time. As to this clonotype: The antigen remains undetermined. One end of the junction does not line up with germline, which may come from a read error.

The CDR3 is 15 amino acids. Germline CDR1 is LGHNA and CDR2 is YSLEER. This TCR derives from a human donor with a blood cancer. The sequenced material came from blood. V is TRBV4-3 and J is TRBJ2-6; D possibly corresponds to TRBD2 (5 bases). CDR3 loop: CASSQESRETNVLTF. Written as DNA, the CDR3 is TGTGCCAGCAGCCAAGAGAGCCGGGAAACCAACGTCCTGACTTTC.